The source of this T cell receptor (beta chain) is a study of blood T cell repertoires in COVID-19. Overall study: Both acute and convalescent COVID-19 samples were obtained from the United States, Italy and Spain. T cells, B-cell-depleted T cells, or PBMCs supplied cDNA or gDNA.

Clones were read by immunoSEQ multiplex PCR, and TCRdb kept only the in-frame ones, dropping some. Of 200,000 to 250,000 clones detected, approximately 89% appear once; the ten largest clones hold approximately 3.7%. The germline V gene has CDR1 SEHNR and CDR2 FQNEAQ (reference sequence). There are 15 residues in the CDR3. Deletions cut 1 base from V and 4 bases from J, with 10 bases between. Participants came from fewer than 25 US areas, aged about 18 to 89 years. This TCR was sampled from a woman aged 30 to 39 who had been exposed to COVID-19. Sequenced sample: PBMCs or T cells enriched from blood (not recorded which). The chain carries TRBV7-9 and TRBJ1-4, with D unclear. The CDR3 reads CASSLVRGFNEKLFF. CDR3 DNA: TGTGCCAGCAGCTTAGTCCGGGGTTTTAATGAAAAACTGTTTTTT.